This T cell receptor beta chain came from a study of T-cell reconstitution after alpha-beta-depleted transplantation in children. Germline values: CDR1 SGHDN, CDR2 FVKESK. V dropped 1 base and J dropped 8 bases, with 8 bases sitting between them. The CDR3 has 12 residues. This clonotype came up a few times. The antigen is undetermined. Overall study findings and caveats: Reportedly, roughly two months post-transplant, alpha-beta T cells arose from several hundred expanded graft clones. The authors attributed T-cell counts and diversity one year after transplant mostly to newly produced T cells.

During its preparation, the TCRbeta library received unique molecular identifiers. TCRdb fed the PCR reads into MiXCR, producing one record per CDR3 protein. Among under 250,000 distinct CDR3 sequences, about 24% were seen once, and the ten largest hold 4.8%. The sequence derives from a female patient between 2 and 15 years old who had a stem cell transplant for congenital amegakaryocytic thrombocytopenia, so the T cells may come from the graft donor. The sequences come from PBMCs, mostly from graft donor cells, collected 360 days after TCRalphabeta/CD19-depleted stem cell transplant. The chain joins TRBV14 to TRBJ1-2; D gene ambiguous. The CDR3 spells CASSQVPGGYTF. The DNA of the CDR3 is TGTGCCAGCAGCCAAGTACCGGGGGGCTACACCTTC.